These 12 T cell receptor beta chains were all obtained from the same sample, sequenced in a study of stem cell transplantation in POMP-related autoinflammatory disease. Here immunoSEQ multiplex PCR was the method, and the copy in TCRdb shows in-frame clones only, minus some. The repertoire holds 68,000 or so clones, approximately 91% seen once, with 0.5% to 0.75% in the top ten. The sample in question was CD4+ T cells from PBMCs, obtained after stem cell transplantation. The receptor set was obtained from a human patient with POMP-related autoinflammation and immune dysregulation (PRAID). Part of the T cells may come from the graft donor.

The rearrangement links TRBV6-5 to TRBJ1-1; D not certain. Germline V gives CDR1 MNHEY, CDR2 SVGAGI. The CDR3 has 11 amino acids. V was shortened by 4 bases and J by 3 bases, with 3 bases between the two germline ends. This CDR3 reads CASSLYTEAFF. The CDR3 coding sequence is TGTGCCAGCAGTTTATACACTGAAGCTTTCTTT.

The chain carries TRBV28 and TRBJ1-4; weak D call: TRBD1 (6 bases). The CDR3 loop spans 13 amino acids. Per germline, CDR1 MDHEN and CDR2 SYDVKM. V was clipped by 2 bases and J by 10 bases, with 11 bases between them. DNA of the CDR3: TGTGCCAGCAGTTTAATCGGGGGGCCAAAACTGTTTTTT. This gives the protein CASSLIGGPKLFF.

This chain joins TRBV20-1 and TRBJ2-5; 7 bases fit TRBD1. Per the germline V gene, CDR1 is DFQATT and CDR2 is SNEGSKA (reference sequence). The ends lost 6 bases at V and 1 base at J; junction bases unmatched: 11. This CDR3 has 15 residues. The CDR3 reads CSASEIQGTQETQYF. CDR3 nucleotides: TGCAGTGCAAGTGAGATACAGGGGACCCAAGAGACCCAGTACTTC.

This clone was picked up one time. The CDR3 region has the DNA TGTGCCAGCAGCCAAAGAGGGGACGGCACAGATACGCAGTATTTT. Translated: CASSQRGDGTDTQYF. This rearrangement joins TRBV3-1 (or the pseudogene TRBV3-2) to TRBJ2-3, with D perhaps matching TRBD1 or TRBD2 (5 bases each). The CDR3 is 15 residues long. Germline CDR1 reads LGHDT; CDR2 reads YNNKEL (reference sequence). Trimming stripped 2 bases from V and 1 base from J, with 10 bases between.

This clone is medium-sized within its sample. The J gene is TRBJ2-7, the V gene TRBV27, with D possibly matching TRBD2 (6 bases). This CDR3 contains 14 residues. Germline V gives CDR1 MNHEY, CDR2 SMNVEV (reference sequence). V was shortened by 2 bases and J by 2 bases, with 10 bases between the two germline ends. The CDR3 region is CASSLLGEAYEQYF. Written as DNA, the CDR3 is TGTGCCAGCAGTTTACTCGGGGAGGCCTACGAGCAGTACTTC.

The chain links TRBV7-9 to TRBJ1-1, with a tentative D call TRBD1 (5 bases). Germline values: CDR1 SEHNR, CDR2 FQNEAQ (reference sequence). The CDR3 loop spans 12 amino acids. Trimming stripped 9 bases from V and 1 base from J, with 9 bases between. For the CDR3, the DNA is TGTGCCAGTTCGACAGAGAACACTGAAGCTTTCTTT. Translating gives CASSTENTEAFF.

The chain is built from TRBV5-5 and TRBJ2-7, with D possibly called TRBD1 or TRBD2 (5 bases each). V was cut by 5 bases and J by 2 bases, with 17 bases left in between. The germline V gene has CDR1 SGHKS and CDR2 YYEKEE (reference sequence). The CDR3 has 15 amino acids. The CDR3 reads CASSRDPKGPYEQYF. CDR3 DNA sequence: TGTGCCAGCAGTCGGGACCCAAAAGGGCCCTACGAGCAGTACTTC.

In nucleotides, the CDR3 is TGTGCCAGCAAGGGGATCACCGGGGAGCTGTTTTTT. Amino acids: CASKGITGELFF. The chain combines TRBV12-3 or TRBV12-4 with TRBJ2-2, with D perhaps matching TRBD1 (5 bases). Trimming left V 7 bases short and J 4 bases short, with 7 bases between. The CDR3 extends over 12 amino acids.

The V gene is TRBV7-9, the J gene TRBJ2-2; TRBD1 is a possible D gene (6 bases). Between the trimmed V and J ends, which lost 5 bases and 6 bases, there was a span of 19 bases. This CDR3 contains 16 residues. Germline CDR1 and CDR2: SEHNR and FQNEAQ (reference sequence). The CDR3 region is CASSHVGQNSAGELFF. The CDR3 nucleotides read TGTGCCAGCAGCCATGTCGGACAGAATTCAGCCGGGGAGCTGTTTTTT. The full variable domain, in which reference TRBV7-9 and TRBJ2-2 provide the parts outside the CDR3, is DTGVSQNPRHKITKRGQNVTFRCDPISEHNRLYWYRQTLGQGPEFLTYFQNEAQLEKSRLLSDRFSAERPKGSFSTLEIQRTEQGDSAMYLCASSHVGQNSAGELFFGEGSRLTVL.

This sequence joins TRBV18 and TRBJ2-7; 8 positions match TRBD1. The germline V gene encodes CDR1 KGHSH and CDR2 LQKENI. V shed 4 bases and J 6 bases; nucleotides not matched to a gene: 5. This CDR3 comprises 13 residues. The CDR3 DNA follows: TGTGCCAGCTCACTCGGACAGGGAGCCGAGCAGTACTTC. Its protein product is CASSLGQGAEQYF. The full variable domain, with the rest looked up from reference TRBV18 and TRBJ2-7, is NAGVMQNPRHLVRRRGQEARLRCSPMKGHSHVYWYRQLPEEGLKFMVYLQKENIIDESGMPKERFSAEFPKEGPSILRIQQVVRGDSAAYFCASSLGQGAEQYFGPGTRLTVT.

The chain combines TRBV27 with TRBJ1-3; no firm D call. CDR1 and CDR2 (germline): MNHEY, SMNVEV (reference sequence). Trimming left V 1 base short and J 0 bases short, with 7 bases between. The CDR3 totals 15 residues. The CDR3 reads CASSLYASSGNTIYF. CDR3 coding DNA: TGTGCCAGCAGTTTATACGCAAGCTCTGGAAACACCATATATTTT.

The chain recombines TRBV24-1 with TRBJ2-2, with D perhaps TRBD1 (5 bases). From germline, CDR1 is KGHDR and CDR2 SFDVKD. The CDR3 runs 13 residues. V gave up 6 bases and J gave up 7 bases, with 11 bases separating them. The CDR3 region has the DNA TGTGCCACCAGTTTAGGGGCCAGCGGGGAGCTGTTTTTT. Translated, it gives CATSLGASGELFF.